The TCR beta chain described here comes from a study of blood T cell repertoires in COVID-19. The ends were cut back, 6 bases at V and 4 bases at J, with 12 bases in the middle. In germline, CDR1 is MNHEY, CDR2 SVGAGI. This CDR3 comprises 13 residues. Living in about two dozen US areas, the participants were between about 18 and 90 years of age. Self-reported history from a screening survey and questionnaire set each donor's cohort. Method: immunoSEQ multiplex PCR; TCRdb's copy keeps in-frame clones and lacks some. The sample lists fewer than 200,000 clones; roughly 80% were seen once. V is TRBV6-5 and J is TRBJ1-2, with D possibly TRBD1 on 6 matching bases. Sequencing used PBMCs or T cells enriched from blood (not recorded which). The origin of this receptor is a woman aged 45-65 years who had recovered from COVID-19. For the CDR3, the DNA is TGTGCCAGCAGGGATACAGGGTTCTATGGCTACACCTTC. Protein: CASRDTGFYGYTF.